These T cell receptor beta chains were read from a single sample in a study of blood T cell repertoires in COVID-19. Assay: immunoSEQ multiplex PCR; the TCRdb copy retains only in-frame clones and omits some. The sample records roughly 5,000 clones, about nine tenths being singletons. Material for sequencing was peripheral blood. The receptor set was obtained from a human donor in a cohort sampled during active COVID-19. Both conserved end residues are part of each CDR3. Fields, in order: J gene, D gene, V gene, CDR3 protein. D genes are given only for firm matches.

TRBJ2-5	TRBD1	TRBV5-1	CASSLMTGRQETQYF
TRBJ1-2	-	TRBV5-1	CASGGNQIGYTF
TRBJ1-2	-	TRBV4-3	CASSAGATNYGYTF
TRBJ2-3	-	TRBV4-3	CASSQDIGRARTDTQYF
TRBJ1-2	TRBD1	TRBV6-5	CASSYSGQGNYGYTF
TRBJ1-1	TRBD1	TRBV2	CASSEDRGFGTEAFF
TRBJ2-5	-	TRBV6-2/TRBV6-3	CASSDRAGTTGAQYF
TRBJ2-5	-	TRBV2	CASSENPLAAYQETQYF
TRBJ1-2	-	TRBV5-1	CASSLGTASIMGTF
TRBJ1-1	-	TRBV19	CASSTRGGWVNTEAFF
TRBJ2-6	-	TRBV23-1	CASSQLLNGANVLTF
TRBJ1-2	TRBD1	TRBV6-5	CASSLTGGSYGYTF
TRBJ2-7	-	TRBV7-8	CASSLAVGQLYEQYF
TRBJ1-2	TRBD1	TRBV2	CASSQGEDYGYTF
TRBJ2-7	-	TRBV14	CASSQDSGGTLRSYEQYF
TRBJ1-1	-	TRBV9	CASSGTANTEAFF
TRBJ1-2	-	TRBV15	CATSRVPGNGYTF
TRBJ1-2	TRBD1	TRBV30	CAGRDRNYGYTF
TRBJ1-2	-	TRBV3-1/TRBV3-2	CASSRVQGDYGYTF
TRBJ1-5	-	TRBV6-2/TRBV6-3	CASSLVGGHSNQPQHF
TRBJ2-1	TRBD2	TRBV18	CASSGLASNEQFF
TRBJ1-4	-	TRBV5-1	CASSLAGGAVGNEKLFF
TRBJ2-5	-	TRBV5-1	CASSLASGIQETQYF
TRBJ1-1	-	TRBV7-8	CASRGEVNTEAFF
TRBJ2-7	TRBD1	TRBV6-5	CASSRDRDYEQYF
TRBJ1-4	-	TRBV20-1	CSASVPRGRGEKLFF
TRBJ2-2	-	TRBV30	CAWRDYFVGELFF
TRBJ1-2	-	TRBV29-1	CSDRTNYGYTF
TRBJ2-3	-	TRBV4-3	CASSQSGRDTDTQYF
TRBJ1-2	TRBD1	TRBV30	CAWSALGRGALVYGYTF
TRBJ1-5	-	TRBV30	CAWSVGPGQPQHF
TRBJ2-7	-	TRBV5-1	CASSPAGGGLRNEQYF
TRBJ1-1	-	TRBV30	CAWSLSRGNTEAFF
TRBJ2-7	TRBD2	TRBV2	CASSVAAGAGEQYF
TRBJ2-3	-	TRBV5-4	CASSLPLGGPGTQYF
TRBJ2-3	TRBD2	TRBV2	CASSEAPPASGGSTDTQYF
TRBJ2-7	TRBD2	TRBV28	CASSWAVGLAGVPYEQYF
TRBJ1-5	TRBD1	TRBV7-2	CASQTGWNQPQHF
TRBJ1-2	-	TRBV2	CASSEAGGGGYTF